This TCR beta chain was observed in a study of cytomegalovirus exposure and HLA in healthy donors. Unrecorded immune exposure was likely among donors, who were nominally healthy when sampled. The CDR3 length is 15 residues. V was pared by 0 bases and J by 2 bases, with 9 bases between. Germline V gene data show CDR1 as SGHTA and CDR2 as FQGNSA. 13 Jbeta primers and 60 Vbeta primers were used for the PCR. TCRdb keeps only in-frame clones here, not all; method: immunoSEQ multiplex PCR. Among roughly 120,000 clones, approximately 69% were seen once, and the ten largest hold roughly 4.2%. This clone was seen a handful of times. The same CDR3 can be traced to other DNA sequences in this sample.

This rearrangement joins TRBV7-2 to TRBJ2-3; the D gene is possibly TRBD2 (7 bases). The TCR comes from a woman aged 40-49 years in good health and CMV-seropositive. The sequencing sample was made of PBMCs. CDR3 DNA sequence: TGTGCCAGCAGCTTAGCGGGGGGGCCCACAGATACGCAGTATTTT. It translates to CASSLAGGPTDTQYF.